The 21 T cell receptor beta chains listed next were all sequenced from one sample in a study of blood T cells in healthy people across ages. The use of a sample-barcoded 5' primer and a J-beta primer mix characterized a second PCR of 7 to 11 cycles. Each CDR3 protein is one row after TCRdb ran MiXCR on the 5' RACE reads. The sample yields about 1.6 million distinct CDR3 sequences, about 32% seen once. Sequenced input: blood. Every receptor here comes from a woman between 25 and 40 years old in good health.

In this sample, this clonotype turned up a few times. This chain links TRBV20-1 with TRBJ2-3, with 7 bases lining up with TRBD2. Germline CDR1 reads DFQATT; CDR2 reads SNEGSKA (reference sequence). This CDR3 comprises 16 residues. V gave up 5 bases and J gave up 3 bases; unmatched junction bases: 14. CDR3 loop: CSALLGTKPQTDTQYF. DNA of the CDR3: TGCAGTGCTCTCCTAGGGACTAAACCCCAAACAGATACGCAGTATTTT.

The sample holds a few counts of this clonotype. The rearrangement links TRBV20-1 to TRBJ2-7; D perhaps matches TRBD2 (6 bases). Trimming stripped 3 bases from V and 4 bases from J, with 13 bases between. CDR3 size: 13 residues. Germline CDR1 reads DFQATT; CDR2 reads SNEGSKA (reference sequence). This CDR3 reads CSASLGGGYEQYF. CDR3 bases: TGCAGTGCTAGTTTGGGGGGAGGTTACGAGCAGTACTTC.

This clonotype was seen a handful of times. This chain joins TRBV4-1 and TRBJ2-7, with TRBD1 matching over 8 bases. The germline V gene encodes CDR1 MGHRA and CDR2 YSYEKL. The CDR3 is 16 amino acids. Trimming cost V 3 bases and J 0 bases; bases outside gene matches: 7. The CDR3 loop is CASSHPPQGASYEQYF. The CDR3 DNA sequence: TGCGCCAGCAGCCACCCTCCCCAGGGGGCCTCCTACGAGCAGTACTTC.

This clonotype was counted between two and nine times. The V and J genes are TRBV15 and TRBJ1-1; a weak D match, TRBD1 (5 bases). Germline values: CDR1 LNHNV, CDR2 YYDKDF (reference sequence). The CDR3 consists of 16 residues. The ends were cut back, 0 bases at V and 1 base at J, with 12 bases in the middle. This CDR3 is CATSRDYGASNTEAFF. The CDR3 bases are TGTGCCACCAGCAGAGATTACGGGGCTTCGAACACTGAAGCTTTCTTT. Full variable domain (rest looked up from reference TRBV15 and TRBJ1-1): DAMVIQNPRYQVTQFGKPVTLSCSQTLNHNVMYWYQQKSSQAPKLLFHYYDKDFNNEADTPDNFQSRRPNTSFCFLDIRSPGLGDTAMYLCATSRDYGASNTEAFFGQGTRLTVV.

In this sample, this clonotype turned up once. The gene calls are TRBV6-1 and TRBJ2-1; D unresolved. The CDR3 is 13 amino acids. V was clipped by 6 bases and J by 2 bases, with 8 bases between them. Germline CDR1 MNHNS, CDR2 SASEGT. CDR3 protein: CASRPYTYNEQFF. In nucleotides, the CDR3 is TGTGCCAGCAGGCCTTATACCTACAATGAGCAGTTCTTC.

The chain links TRBV21-1 to TRBJ2-3; TRBD2, the table's D call, lacks a check against the DNA. TRBV21-1 counts as a pseudogene. The CDR3 has 17 residues. The CDR3 nucleotides are TGTGCCAGCAGCGACCGACCGAGCGGGAGTGGCACAGATACGCAGTATTTT. It specifies CASSDRPSGSGTDTQYF.

This rearrangement joins TRBV28 to TRBJ1-5; D might be TRBD1 (5 bases). The CDR3 runs to 13 residues. The V end was cut by 9 bases, the J end by 6 bases, with 15 bases between. CDR1 is MDHEN and CDR2 is SYDVKM in the germline V gene. CDR3 sequence (DNA): TGTGCCAGTGGACTGCAGGGCGGTCAGCCCCAGCATTTT. Translating gives CASGLQGGQPQHF.

The chain combines TRBV2 with TRBJ2-3; tentative D call: TRBD2 (6 bases). The germline V and J ends were trimmed by 8 bases and 6 bases, with 27 bases remaining between them. This CDR3 is 17 amino acids long. CDR1 and CDR2 (germline): SNHLY, FYNNEI. DNA for the CDR3: TGTGCCAGCGCCCTGGGTAGCGGCGGGATCTTAATCGATACGCAGTATTTT. It codes for CASALGSGGILIDTQYF.

This clonotype was detected a few times. CDR3 amino acids: CASSPDRDNSPLHF. CDR3 coding DNA: TGTGCCAGCAGTCCCGACAGAGATAATTCACCCCTCCACTTT. The V and J genes are TRBV5-6 and TRBJ1-6, with D possibly TRBD1 on 5 matching bases. CDR3 size: 14 residues. Trimming pared 5 bases from V and 5 bases from J, leaving 11 bases between. Germline CDR1 SGHDT, CDR2 YYEEEE.

The sample holds a few counts of this clonotype. This sequence joins TRBV20-1 and TRBJ2-3, with 13 bases fitting TRBD2. J lost 4 bases, V lost 3 bases, and 7 bases had no gene match. Germline V lookup: CDR1 DFQATT, CDR2 SNEGSKA (reference sequence). CDR3 length: 16 residues. The chain's CDR3 is CSARAGLAGAADTQYF. In nucleotides, the CDR3 is TGCAGTGCTAGGGCTGGACTAGCGGGAGCCGCAGATACGCAGTATTTT.

The chain has TRBV7-9 and TRBJ2-5; 7 bases match TRBD2. The CDR3 loop spans 14 amino acids. Germline trimming cut 5 bases from V and 7 bases from J; bases unmatched to any gene: 10. Germline assignment: CDR1 SEHNR and CDR2 FQNEAQ (reference sequence). The CDR3 loop is CASSPDGGSGTQYF. In nucleotides, the CDR3 is TGTGCCAGCAGCCCAGACGGGGGGAGCGGGACCCAGTACTTC.

This clonotype was recorded a few times. The chain carries TRBV20-1 and TRBJ1-2; 9 nucleotides align to TRBD1. From germline, CDR1 is DFQATT and CDR2 SNEGSKA (reference sequence). The CDR3 loop spans 14 amino acids. Trimming at V came to 0 bases and at J to 2 bases, leaving 1 base not matched to a gene. The CDR3 nucleotides read TGCAGTGCTAGAGAAACAGGGGGCAACTATGGCTACACCTTC. Amino acids: CSARETGGNYGYTF.

This chain connects TRBV30 to TRBJ2-7; tentatively, D is TRBD1 or TRBD2 (6 bases each). CDR3 length equals 15 residues. Trimming stripped 2 bases from V and 1 base from J, with 15 bases between. Looked up from germline, CDR1 is GTSNPN and CDR2 is SVGIG (reference sequence). The CDR3 sequence: CAWSRSGGRSYEQYF. The CDR3 bases are TGTGCCTGGAGTAGGTCCGGGGGCCGGTCCTACGAGCAGTACTTC.

This chain links TRBV6-1 with TRBJ2-7; TRBD2 is a possible D gene (7 bases). In germline, CDR1 is MNHNS, CDR2 SASEGT. This CDR3 region has 16 residues. Trimming shortened V by 6 bases and J by 4 bases, and 22 bases separated the two germline ends. Here the CDR3 reads CASRGGAGARRYEQYF. The CDR3 DNA is TGTGCCAGCAGGGGGGGGGCGGGGGCCCGTCGATACGAGCAGTACTTC.

This clonotype was counted between two and nine times. V gene TRBV6-1 combines with J gene TRBJ1-1; D is unclear. This CDR3 spans 15 amino acids. The germline V gene has CDR1 MNHNS and CDR2 SASEGT. The V and J ends lost 7 bases and 2 bases respectively, with 17 bases between them. The CDR3 bases are TGTGCCAGCATATCGGGTCCCGGACGAAACACTGAAGCTTTCTTT. It specifies CASISGPGRNTEAFF.

This clonotype was seen repeatedly, ten times or more. This sequence joins TRBV7-2 and TRBJ2-7, with 9 bases that match TRBD1. Germline values: CDR1 SGHTA, CDR2 FQGNSA. With 5 bases clipped from V and 6 bases from J, the junction kept 8 bases outside the gene matches. The CDR3 sequence is 14 residues long. The CDR3 sequence is CASSPGQGTPEQYF. Written as DNA, the CDR3 is TGTGCCAGCAGCCCAGGACAGGGGACCCCCGAGCAGTACTTC.

This clonotype came up a few times. V gene TRBV5-1 combines with J gene TRBJ2-5; no clear D. Per germline, CDR1 SGHRS and CDR2 YFSETQ. The CDR3 is 15 residues long. Trimming left V 0 bases short and J 4 bases short, with 13 bases between. The CDR3 DNA follows: TGCGCCAGCAGCTTGGGACGTCGGTCCGCAGAGACCCAGTACTTC. This translates into CASSLGRRSAETQYF.

This chain connects TRBV6-1 to TRBJ2-1; the D is unclear. The CDR3 has 15 amino acids. From germline, CDR1 is MNHNS and CDR2 SASEGT. Between the trimmed V and J ends, which lost 2 bases and 3 bases, there was a span of 11 bases. The CDR3 loop is CASSESDTSYNEQFF. DNA of the CDR3: TGTGCCAGCAGTGAAAGTGACACCAGCTACAATGAGCAGTTCTTC.

This clonotype occurred a few times. The chain combines TRBV20-1 with TRBJ2-1; either TRBD1 or TRBD2 may fit D (5 bases each). Per germline, CDR1 DFQATT and CDR2 SNEGSKA (reference sequence). The CDR3 length is 14 residues. Between the trimmed V and J ends, which lost 0 bases and 3 bases, there was a span of 9 bases. CDR3 protein: CSARDRDHYNEQFF. Written as DNA, the CDR3 is TGCAGTGCTAGAGACAGGGACCACTACAATGAGCAGTTCTTC.

V usage is TRBV20-1 and J usage is TRBJ2-1, with 10 bases fitting TRBD2. This CDR3 region has 17 residues. Germline V gene lookup returns CDR1 DFQATT and CDR2 SNEGSKA (reference sequence). J lost 4 bases, V lost 0 bases, and 9 bases had no gene match. This CDR3 reads CSARELVRAGGYNEQFF. CDR3 coding DNA: TGCAGTGCTAGAGAACTCGTACGAGCGGGAGGGTACAATGAGCAGTTCTTC.

The genes are TRBV20-1 and TRBJ2-1, with 9 bases fitting TRBD2. CDR1 is DFQATT, CDR2 SNEGSKA, per germline (reference sequence). The CDR3 consists of 14 residues. J gave up 3 bases and V 6 bases, and 6 bases lay outside the gene matches. This chain's CDR3 is CSAIAGASYNEQFF. The CDR3 DNA is TGCAGTGCGATAGCGGGAGCAAGCTACAATGAGCAGTTCTTC.